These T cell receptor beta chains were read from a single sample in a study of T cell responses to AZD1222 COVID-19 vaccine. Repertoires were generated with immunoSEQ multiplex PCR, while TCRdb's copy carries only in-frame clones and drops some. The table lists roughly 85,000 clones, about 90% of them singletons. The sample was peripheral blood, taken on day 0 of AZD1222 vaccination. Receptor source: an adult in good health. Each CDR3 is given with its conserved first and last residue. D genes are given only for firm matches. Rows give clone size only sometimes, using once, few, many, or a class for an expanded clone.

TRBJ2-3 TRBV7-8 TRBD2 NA CASSPRTSGGKDTQYF TGTGCCAGCAGCCCCCGGACTAGCGGGGGTAAAGATACGCAGTATTTT
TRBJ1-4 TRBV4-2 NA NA CASSQGGGLFF TGTGCCAGCAGCCAAGGGGGAGGACTGTTTTTT
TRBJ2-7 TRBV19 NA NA CASSIDRGNEQYF TGTGCCAGTAGTATAGATCGGGGAAACGAGCAGTACTTC
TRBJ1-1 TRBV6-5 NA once CASSYGGGGTEAFF TGTGCCAGCAGTTACGGGGGAGGGGGCACTGAAGCTTTCTTT
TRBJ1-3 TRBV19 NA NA CASSILGGSSGNTIYF TGTGCCAGTAGTATTTTGGGCGGAAGCTCTGGAAACACCATATATTTT
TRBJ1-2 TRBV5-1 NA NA CASSLGDRQGYTF TGCGCCAGCAGCTTGGGAGACAGGCAAGGCTACACCTTC
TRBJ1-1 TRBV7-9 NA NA CASSLVRDTEAFF TGTGCCAGCAGCTTAGTTAGGGACACTGAAGCTTTCTTT
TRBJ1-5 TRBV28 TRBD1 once CASSSGQGYNQPQHF TGTGCCAGCAGTTCGGGACAGGGCTACAATCAGCCCCAGCATTTT
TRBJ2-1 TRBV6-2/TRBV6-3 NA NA CASSYWGDYNEQFF TGTGCCAGCAGTTACTGGGGTGACTACAATGAGCAGTTCTTC
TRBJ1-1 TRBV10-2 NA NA CASRRGGGENTEAFF TGCGCCAGCCGAAGGGGGGGAGGGGAAAACACTGAAGCTTTCTTT
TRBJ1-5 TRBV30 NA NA CAWSVSGHQPQHF TGTGCCTGGAGTGTTTCGGGCCATCAGCCCCAGCATTTT
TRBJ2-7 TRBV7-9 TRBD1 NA CASSFRDRGVYEQYF TGTGCCAGCAGCTTTCGCGACAGGGGGGTCTACGAGCAGTACTTC